This TCR beta chain originates from a study of blood T cell repertoires in COVID-19. This clone was seen only once. Germline V gene sequence: CDR1 MNHEY, CDR2 SMNVEV (reference sequence). The CDR3 totals 14 residues. The V gene lost 8 bases and the J gene lost 2 bases, with 15 bases spanning the gap. Per the study methods: The authors estimated nucleated cell counts from reference gene primer amplification. Only in-frame clones appear in the TCRdb table, and some are missing; sequencing was by immunoSEQ multiplex PCR. That table furnishes V, J and clone size, whereas the DNA furnished D and trimming. The repertoire holds some 160,000 clones, with 86% as singletons.

The sequence was collected from a woman in her 70s with acute or convalescent COVID-19. The genes are TRBV27 and TRBJ1-2; the D is unclear. Sequenced sample: peripheral blood. CDR3 residues: CASQKSGGNYGYTF. CDR3 DNA: TGTGCCAGCCAAAAAAGTGGCGGGAACTATGGCTACACCTTC.